This TCR beta chain was captured by sequencing in a study of cytotoxic CD8 clonotypes in ibrutinib-treated CLL. Study-level background: After treatment lasting a median roughly 13 months, range 6 to 36, response samples were collected.

About 2 micrograms of genomic DNA, which was extracted from cryopreserved PBMCs, served as the material used for the TCR beta libraries. Trimming removed 0 bases from V and 3 bases from J, with 14 bases in between. This CDR3 is 16 amino acids long. From germline, CDR1 is SGHRS and CDR2 YFSETQ. The planned depth of sequencing spanned 1 in 200,000 to 1 in 1 million T cells. Repertoires were generated with immunoSEQ multiplex PCR, while TCRdb's copy carries only in-frame clones and drops some. The sample lists about 35,000 clones, about 64% occurring once. This sample comprised PBMCs, obtained at disease progression, from a patient treated with ibrutinib. The chain links TRBV5-1 to TRBJ2-3; D not resolved. This receptor was taken from a human donor with chronic lymphocytic leukemia. CDR3 bases: TGCGCCAGCAGCTTGGATTCGGGTTATGGAACAGATACGCAGTATTTT. It codes for CASSLDSGYGTDTQYF. The full variable domain, rest sourced from reference TRBV5-1 and TRBJ2-3, is KAGVTQTPRYLIKTRGQQVTLSCSPISGHRSVSWYQQTPGQGLQFLFEYFSETQRNKGNFPGRFSGRQFSNSRSEMNVSTLELGDSALYLCASSLDSGYGTDTQYFGPGTRLTVL.